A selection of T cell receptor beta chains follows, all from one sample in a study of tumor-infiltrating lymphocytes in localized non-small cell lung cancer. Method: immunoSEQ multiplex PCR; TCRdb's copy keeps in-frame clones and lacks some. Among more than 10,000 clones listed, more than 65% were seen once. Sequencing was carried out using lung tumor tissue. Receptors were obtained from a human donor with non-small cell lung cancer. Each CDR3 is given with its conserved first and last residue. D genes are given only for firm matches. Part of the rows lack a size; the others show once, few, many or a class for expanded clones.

cdr3_aa: CASSGGASTDTQYF
cdr3_nt: TGCGCCAGCAGCGGGGGCGCTAGCACAGATACGCAGTATTTT
j_call: TRBJ2-3
cdr3_length: 14
d_call: -
clone_size: -
v_call: TRBV5-1

cdr3_aa: CASSSTGVYGYTF
cdr3_nt: TGCGCCAGCAGCTCGACAGGGGTCTATGGCTACACCTTC
j_call: TRBJ1-2
cdr3_length: 13
d_call: TRBD1
clone_size: -
v_call: TRBV5-1

cdr3_aa: CASSPSGGGTYNEQFF
cdr3_nt: TGTGCCAGCAGTCCCAGCGGGGGGGGTACCTACAATGAGCAGTTCTTC
j_call: TRBJ2-1
cdr3_length: 16
d_call: TRBD2
clone_size: -
v_call: TRBV13

cdr3_aa: CASSLERGTGSGYTF
cdr3_nt: TGTGCCAGCAGCTTAGAAAGGGGGACAGGGAGTGGCTACACCTTC
j_call: TRBJ1-2
cdr3_length: 15
d_call: TRBD1
clone_size: -
v_call: TRBV11-2

cdr3_aa: CASSPVEGGLNEKLFF
cdr3_nt: TGCGCCAGCAGCCCCGTGGAGGGGGGTTTGAATGAAAAACTGTTTTTT
j_call: TRBJ1-4
cdr3_length: 16
d_call: -
clone_size: -
v_call: TRBV4-1

cdr3_aa: CASSMGQGVTGYTF
cdr3_nt: TGTGCCAGTAGTATGGGGCAGGGTGTGACAGGCTACACCTTC
j_call: TRBJ1-2
cdr3_length: 14
d_call: -
clone_size: few
v_call: TRBV19

cdr3_aa: CASSPSRVRQQFF
cdr3_nt: TGCGCCAGCAGCCCATCCCGTGTTCGGCAGCAATTCTTT
j_call: TRBJ1-1
cdr3_length: 13
d_call: -
clone_size: -
v_call: TRBV5-1

cdr3_aa: CASRGASSYEQYF
cdr3_nt: TGTGCCAGCAGAGGCGCCTCCTCCTACGAGCAGTACTTC
j_call: TRBJ2-7
cdr3_length: 13
d_call: -
clone_size: -
v_call: TRBV6-1

cdr3_aa: CASRPLAGSTDTQYF
cdr3_nt: TGTGCCAGCAGACCCCTAGCGGGGTCCACAGATACGCAGTATTTT
j_call: TRBJ2-3
cdr3_length: 15
d_call: TRBD2
clone_size: -
v_call: TRBV6-6

cdr3_aa: CASSQERNSPLHF
cdr3_nt: TGCGCCAGCAGCCAAGAACGGAATTCACCCCTCCACTTT
j_call: TRBJ1-6
cdr3_length: 13
d_call: -
clone_size: -
v_call: TRBV5-5

cdr3_aa: CASSLFLGSPEGYTF
cdr3_nt: TGTGCCAGCAGCTTATTTCTCGGGAGTCCCGAAGGCTACACCTTC
j_call: TRBJ1-2
cdr3_length: 15
d_call: -
clone_size: -
v_call: TRBV11-2

cdr3_aa: CASSLDMFNEKLFF
cdr3_nt: TGTGCCAGCAGCTTAGACATGTTTAATGAAAAACTGTTTTTT
j_call: TRBJ1-4
cdr3_length: 14
d_call: -
clone_size: few
v_call: TRBV7-9

cdr3_aa: CASTPSGPTEAFF
cdr3_nt: TGTGCCAGCACCCCTTCTGGCCCCACTGAAGCTTTCTTT
j_call: TRBJ1-1
cdr3_length: 13
d_call: -
clone_size: -
v_call: TRBV6-5

cdr3_aa: CASSYPRAGSGYEQYF
cdr3_nt: TGTGCCAGCAGTTACCCCCGGGCAGGGAGTGGCTACGAGCAGTACTTC
j_call: TRBJ2-7
cdr3_length: 16
d_call: -
clone_size: few
v_call: TRBV6-5

cdr3_aa: CASSLDGGPPYEQYF
cdr3_nt: TGTGCCAGCAGCTTAGACGGGGGGCCCCCCTACGAGCAGTACTTC
j_call: TRBJ2-7
cdr3_length: 15
d_call: -
clone_size: -
v_call: TRBV11-1

cdr3_aa: CASSLVAGQEQYF
cdr3_nt: TGTGCCAGCAGCTTAGTGGCGGGTCAGGAGCAGTACTTC
j_call: TRBJ2-7
cdr3_length: 13
d_call: -
clone_size: -
v_call: TRBV7-8

cdr3_aa: CATSRDTGETQYF
cdr3_nt: TGTGCCACCAGCAGAGATACGGGGGAGACCCAGTACTTC
j_call: TRBJ2-5
cdr3_length: 13
d_call: -
clone_size: -
v_call: TRBV15

cdr3_aa: CASSAGGTAYEQYF
cdr3_nt: TGTGCCAGCAGCGCCGGGGGGACAGCCTACGAGCAGTACTTC
j_call: TRBJ2-7
cdr3_length: 14
d_call: -
clone_size: -
v_call: TRBV9